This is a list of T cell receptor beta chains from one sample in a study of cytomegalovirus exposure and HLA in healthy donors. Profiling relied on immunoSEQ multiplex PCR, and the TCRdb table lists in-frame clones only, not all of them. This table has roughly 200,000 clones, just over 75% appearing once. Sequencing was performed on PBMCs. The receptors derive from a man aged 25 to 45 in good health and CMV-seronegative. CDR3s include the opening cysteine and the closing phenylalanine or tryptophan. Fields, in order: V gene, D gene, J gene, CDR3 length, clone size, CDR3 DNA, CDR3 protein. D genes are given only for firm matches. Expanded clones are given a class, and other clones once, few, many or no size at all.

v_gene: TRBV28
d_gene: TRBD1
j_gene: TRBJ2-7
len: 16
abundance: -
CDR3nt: TGTGCCAGCAGCCCAATAATGTTGACAGGGACCTACGAGCAGTACTTC
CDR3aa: CASSPIMLTGTYEQYF

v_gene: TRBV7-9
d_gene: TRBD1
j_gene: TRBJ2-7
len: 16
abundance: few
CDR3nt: TGTGCCAGCAGCCCTCCCTCAGGGGGCCATCCCTACGAGCAGTACTTC
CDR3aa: CASSPPSGGHPYEQYF

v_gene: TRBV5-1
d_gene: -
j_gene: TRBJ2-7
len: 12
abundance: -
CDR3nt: TGCGCCAGCAGCTTAGAGCACTACGAGCAGTACTTC
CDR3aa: CASSLEHYEQYF

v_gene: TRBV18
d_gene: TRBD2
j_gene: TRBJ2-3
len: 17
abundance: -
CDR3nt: TGTGCCAGCTCACGACTAGCGGGAGGGACCAGCGCAGATACGCAGTATTTT
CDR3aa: CASSRLAGGTSADTQYF

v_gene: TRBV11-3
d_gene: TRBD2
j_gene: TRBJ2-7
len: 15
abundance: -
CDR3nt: TGTGCCAGCAGCTCCGGACTAGCGAGCTCCTACGAGCAGTACTTC
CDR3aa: CASSSGLASSYEQYF

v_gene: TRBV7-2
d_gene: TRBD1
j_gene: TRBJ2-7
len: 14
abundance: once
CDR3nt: TGTGCCAGCAGGCGGGACAGGAGCTCCTACGAGCAGTACTTC
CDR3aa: CASRRDRSSYEQYF

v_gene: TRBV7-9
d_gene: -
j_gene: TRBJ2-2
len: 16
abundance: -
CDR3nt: TGTGCCAGCAGCCCGAAGCTAGGGGGGAACACCGGGGAGCTGTTTTTT
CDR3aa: CASSPKLGGNTGELFF

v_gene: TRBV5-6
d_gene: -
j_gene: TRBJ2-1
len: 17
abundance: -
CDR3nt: TGTGCCAGCAGCCCGGATGATGGGAGGAGCTCCTACAATGAGCAGTTCTTC
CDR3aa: CASSPDDGRSSYNEQFF

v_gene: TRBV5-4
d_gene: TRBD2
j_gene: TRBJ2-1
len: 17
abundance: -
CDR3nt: TGTGCCAGCAGCCTGAAGAAGGGACTAGCGGGTGGGGATGAGCAGTTCTTC
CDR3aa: CASSLKKGLAGGDEQFF

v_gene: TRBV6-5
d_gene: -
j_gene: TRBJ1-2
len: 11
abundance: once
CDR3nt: TGTGCCAGCAGTTCCCCCGAGGGTTACACCTTC
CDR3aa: CASSSPEGYTF

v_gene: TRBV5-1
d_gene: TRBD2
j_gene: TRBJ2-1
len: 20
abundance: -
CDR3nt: TGCGCCAGCAGCTGGCCCCTACTAGCGGGAGGGTTGGCCCCCCACAATGAGCAGTTCTTC
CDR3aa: CASSWPLLAGGLAPHNEQFF

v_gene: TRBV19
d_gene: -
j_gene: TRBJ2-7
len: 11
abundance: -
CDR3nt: TGTGCCATTCTCGCTGGCCGCGAGCAGTACTTC
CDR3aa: CAILAGREQYF

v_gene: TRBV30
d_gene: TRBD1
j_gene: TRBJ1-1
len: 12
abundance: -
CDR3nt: TGTGCCTGGAGACAGGGGAGCACTGAAGCTTTCTTT
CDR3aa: CAWRQGSTEAFF

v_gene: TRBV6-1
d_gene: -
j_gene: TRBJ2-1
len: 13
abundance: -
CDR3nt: TGTGCCAGCAGTGACCCACAGGGGAGGCAGCAGTTCTTC
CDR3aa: CASSDPQGRQQFF

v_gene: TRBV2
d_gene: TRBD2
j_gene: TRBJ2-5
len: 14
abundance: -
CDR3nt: TGTGCCAGCACTTTGGGACTAGCGGCTGTAGAGCAGTACTTC
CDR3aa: CASTLGLAAVEQYF

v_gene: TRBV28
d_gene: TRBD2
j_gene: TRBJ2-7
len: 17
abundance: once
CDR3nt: TGTGCCAGCAGTTTATGGGGACTAGCGGGGAGCTCCTACGAGCAGTACTTC
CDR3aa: CASSLWGLAGSSYEQYF

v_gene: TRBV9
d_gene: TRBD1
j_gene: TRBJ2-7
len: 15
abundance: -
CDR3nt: TGTGCCAGCAGCCCTGACAGGGGGCAAATCTACGAGCAGTACTTC
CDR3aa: CASSPDRGQIYEQYF

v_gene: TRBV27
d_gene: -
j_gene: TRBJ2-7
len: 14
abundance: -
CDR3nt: TGTGCCAGCAGCCGTGACAGATACTCCTACGAGCAGTACTTC
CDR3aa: CASSRDRYSYEQYF

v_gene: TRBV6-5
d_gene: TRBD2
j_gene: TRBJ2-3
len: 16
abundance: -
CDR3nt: TGTGCCAGCAGTTACCTGACTAGCAGTTTCACAGATACGCAGTATTTT
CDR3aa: CASSYLTSSFTDTQYF

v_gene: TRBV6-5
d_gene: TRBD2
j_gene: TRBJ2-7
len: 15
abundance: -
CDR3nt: TGTGCCAGCAGAACTCGACCTAGCGGGAGATTCGAGCAGTACTTC
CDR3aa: CASRTRPSGRFEQYF

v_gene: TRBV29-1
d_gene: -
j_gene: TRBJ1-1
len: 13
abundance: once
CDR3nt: TGCAGCGCTACACAGCAGGGAAGCACTGAAGCTTTCTTT
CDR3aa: CSATQQGSTEAFF

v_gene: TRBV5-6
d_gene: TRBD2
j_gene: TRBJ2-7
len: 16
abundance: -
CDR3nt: TGTGCCAGCAAAGGGAGGACTAGCGGGAGCTCCTACGAGCAGTACTTC
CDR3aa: CASKGRTSGSSYEQYF

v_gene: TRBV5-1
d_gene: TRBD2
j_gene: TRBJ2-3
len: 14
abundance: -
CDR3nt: TGCGCCAGCAAAACTTCTAGCGGACTTGATACGCAGTATTTT
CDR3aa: CASKTSSGLDTQYF

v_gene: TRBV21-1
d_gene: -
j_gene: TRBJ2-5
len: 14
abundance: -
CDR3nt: TGTGCCAGCAGCATGGACAGGGATCAAGAGACCCAGTACTTC
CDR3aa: CASSMDRDQETQYF

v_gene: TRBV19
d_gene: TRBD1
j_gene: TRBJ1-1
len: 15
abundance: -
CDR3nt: TGTGCCAGTAGTATAGACAGGGGGTTGAACACTGAAGCTTTCTTT
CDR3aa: CASSIDRGLNTEAFF

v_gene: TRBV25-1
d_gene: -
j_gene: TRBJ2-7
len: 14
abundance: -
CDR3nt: TGTGCCAGCAGTGTCCATGACAACCTCTACGAGCAGTACTTC
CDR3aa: CASSVHDNLYEQYF

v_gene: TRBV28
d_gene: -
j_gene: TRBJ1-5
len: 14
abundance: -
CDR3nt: TGTGCCAGCACCCCCGGACAGTACAATCAGCCCCAGCATTTT
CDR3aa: CASTPGQYNQPQHF

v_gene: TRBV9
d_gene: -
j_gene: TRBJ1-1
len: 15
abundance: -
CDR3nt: TGTGCCAGCAGCCCGAGACAGCTCTCCCCCACTGAAGCTTTCTTT
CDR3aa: CASSPRQLSPTEAFF

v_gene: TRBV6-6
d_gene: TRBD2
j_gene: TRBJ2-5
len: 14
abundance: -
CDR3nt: TGTGCCAGCGGGACTAGCGGGAGTATGGAGACCCAGTACTTC
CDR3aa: CASGTSGSMETQYF

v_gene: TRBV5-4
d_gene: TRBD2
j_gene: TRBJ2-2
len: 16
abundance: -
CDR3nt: TGTGCCAGCAGCTATACTAGCGGGAGAAGGGCCGGGGAGCTGTTTTTT
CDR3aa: CASSYTSGRRAGELFF

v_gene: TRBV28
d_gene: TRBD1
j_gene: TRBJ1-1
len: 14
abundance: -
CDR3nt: TGTGCCAGCAGAACTGGACAGGGGGCTGCAGAAGCTTTCTTT
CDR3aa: CASRTGQGAAEAFF

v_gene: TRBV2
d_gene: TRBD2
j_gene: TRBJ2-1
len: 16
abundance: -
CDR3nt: TGTGCCAGCGGACCAAGAACTAGCGGAACCTACAATGAGCAGTTCTTC
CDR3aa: CASGPRTSGTYNEQFF

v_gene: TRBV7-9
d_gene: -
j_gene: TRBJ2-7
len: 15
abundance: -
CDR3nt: TGTGCCAGCAGCTTAGGCCGTTCCAGGTCCTACGAGCAGTACTTC
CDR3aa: CASSLGRSRSYEQYF

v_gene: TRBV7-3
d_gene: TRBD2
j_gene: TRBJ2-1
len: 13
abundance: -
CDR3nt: TGTGCCAGCAGCCCATTAGCGGGAGCTGAGCAGTTCTTC
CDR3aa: CASSPLAGAEQFF

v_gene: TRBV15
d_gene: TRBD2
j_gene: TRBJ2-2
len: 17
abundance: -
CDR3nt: TGTGCCACCAGCGGACTAGACAGCTTCACGAACACCGGGGAGCTGTTTTTT
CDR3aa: CATSGLDSFTNTGELFF

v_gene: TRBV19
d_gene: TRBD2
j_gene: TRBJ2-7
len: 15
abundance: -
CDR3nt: TGTGCCAGTAGTGCGACTAGCGGTAACTCCTACGAGCAGTACTTC
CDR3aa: CASSATSGNSYEQYF

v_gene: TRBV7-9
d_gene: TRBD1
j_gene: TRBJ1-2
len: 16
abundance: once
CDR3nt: TGTGCCAGCAGACCCAAACAGGGGGCAGGTAACTATGGCTACACCTTC
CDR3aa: CASRPKQGAGNYGYTF

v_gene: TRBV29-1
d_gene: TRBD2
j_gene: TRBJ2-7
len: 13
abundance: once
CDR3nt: TGCAGCGTCCGGACTAGCGGCTCCTACGAGCAGTACTTC
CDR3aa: CSVRTSGSYEQYF

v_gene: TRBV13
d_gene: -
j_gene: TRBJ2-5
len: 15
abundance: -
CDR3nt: TGTGCCAGCAGCTTCGGGGCCGGAGGGCAAGAGACCCAGTACTTC
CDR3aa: CASSFGAGGQETQYF

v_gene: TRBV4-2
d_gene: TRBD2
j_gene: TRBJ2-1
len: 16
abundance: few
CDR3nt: TGTGCCAGCAGCCAAGATGGACTAGCGGGAGGGAATGAGCAGTTCTTC
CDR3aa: CASSQDGLAGGNEQFF